The present TCR beta chain was sequenced within a study of T cells in Graves' hyperthyroidism and ophthalmopathy. Overall study findings and caveats: Researchers found most expanded thyroid clonotypes above 0.001 in blood as well.

Concerning this clonotype: Its antigen remains unidentified.

TCR beta CDR3 regions were amplified from RNA. The study used the HTBI primer set for a first-round RT-PCR of the TCR CDR3. From the multiplex PCR reads, TCRdb called clonotypes with MiXCR, one entry per CDR3 protein. The sample shows 94,000 or so distinct CDR3 sequences, over 50% of them seen only once. Germline-derived CDR1 and CDR2 are SQVTM and ANQGSEA. V dropped 5 bases and J dropped 0 bases, with 20 bases sitting between them. The CDR3 loop spans 16 amino acids. V gene TRBV29-1 combines with J gene TRBJ2-7, with D tentatively TRBD1 (8 bases). The material sequenced was blood. This receptor was obtained from a woman aged 40 to 50 with Graves' hyperthyroidism. The chain's CDR3 is CSVIYPGGQVSYEQYF. CDR3 nucleotides: TGCAGCGTTATCTATCCGGGGGGACAGGTCTCCTACGAGCAGTACTTC.